This T cell receptor (beta chain) appears in the sequencing data of a study of blood T cell repertoires in COVID-19. Study-wide context: COVID-19 samples collected from the United States, Italy and Spain covered acute and convalescent phases. The analysed material was cDNA or gDNA that came from T cells, B-cell-depleted T cells, or PBMCs.

Source study methods: Amplification from reference gene primers served as the basis for estimated nucleated cell counts. The method was immunoSEQ multiplex PCR; TCRdb's version includes in-frame clones alone and lacks a portion of them. V and J calls and clone size are copied from that table; D and trimming were computed from the DNA. The sample has roughly 210,000 clones, about 88% seen once. V was pared by 2 bases and J by 0 bases, with 13 bases between. Germline values: CDR1 LGHDT, CDR2 YNNKEL (reference sequence). The CDR3 is 16 amino acids. Sequenced: peripheral blood. This chain joins TRBV3-1 (or the pseudogene TRBV3-2) and TRBJ1-1; unclear D gene. The clonotype originates from a man between 65 and 80 years old with acute or convalescent COVID-19. In DNA form, the CDR3 reads TGTGCCAGCAGCCAACTGCGGGGAAACATGAACACTGAAGCTTTCTTT. The encoded protein is CASSQLRGNMNTEAFF.